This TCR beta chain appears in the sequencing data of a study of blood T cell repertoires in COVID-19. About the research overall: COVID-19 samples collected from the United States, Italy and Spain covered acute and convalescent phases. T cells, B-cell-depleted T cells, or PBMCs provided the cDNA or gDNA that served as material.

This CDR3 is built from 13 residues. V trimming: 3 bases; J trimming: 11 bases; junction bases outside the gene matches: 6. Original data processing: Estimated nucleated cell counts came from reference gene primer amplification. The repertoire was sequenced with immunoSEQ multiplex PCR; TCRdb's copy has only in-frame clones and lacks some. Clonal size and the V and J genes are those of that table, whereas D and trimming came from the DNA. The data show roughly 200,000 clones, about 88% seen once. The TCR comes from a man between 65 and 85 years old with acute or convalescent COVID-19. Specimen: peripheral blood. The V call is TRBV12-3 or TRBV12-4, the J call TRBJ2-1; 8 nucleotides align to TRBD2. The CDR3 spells CASSLQRESKQFF. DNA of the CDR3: TGTGCCAGCAGTTTGCAGCGGGAGTCTAAGCAGTTCTTC.